This TCR beta chain was identified in a study of CD8+ T cells in alopecia areata. Extracted from the samples, RNA was reverse transcribed into cDNA to serve as the sequencing template. Data came from immunoSEQ multiplex PCR; TCRdb stores just in-frame clones and leaves some out. The sample includes 110,000 or so clones, 50% to 65% of them seen just once. Treatment reported: oral pan-JAK inhibitor, 5-10 mg twice daily. This clone has more than one count but fewer than ten. This CDR3 is built from 14 residues. Trimming stripped 3 bases from V and 2 bases from J, with 11 bases between. CDR1 is MNHNS, CDR2 SASEGT, per germline.

Source: CD4+ T cells sorted from blood, taken at week 24, from a patient treated with tofacitinib. The sequence derives from a human donor with alopecia areata. The V call is TRBV6-1, the J call TRBJ2-7; tentatively, D is TRBD1 (5 bases). The CDR3, as DNA: TGTGCCAGCAGTGATACCAGGGTACCCTACGAGCAGTACTTC. The encoded protein is CASSDTRVPYEQYF.